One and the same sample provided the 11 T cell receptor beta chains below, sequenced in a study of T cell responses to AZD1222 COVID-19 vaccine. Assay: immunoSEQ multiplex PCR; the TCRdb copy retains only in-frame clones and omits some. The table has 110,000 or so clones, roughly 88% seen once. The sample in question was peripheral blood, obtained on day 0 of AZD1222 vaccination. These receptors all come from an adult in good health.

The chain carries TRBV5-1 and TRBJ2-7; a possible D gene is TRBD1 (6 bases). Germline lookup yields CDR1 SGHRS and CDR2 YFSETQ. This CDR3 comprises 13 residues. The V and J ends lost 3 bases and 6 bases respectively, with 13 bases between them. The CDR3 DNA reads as TGCGCCAGCAGCTCCTTAAGGGGGAGCGAGCAGTACTTC. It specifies CASSSLRGSEQYF.

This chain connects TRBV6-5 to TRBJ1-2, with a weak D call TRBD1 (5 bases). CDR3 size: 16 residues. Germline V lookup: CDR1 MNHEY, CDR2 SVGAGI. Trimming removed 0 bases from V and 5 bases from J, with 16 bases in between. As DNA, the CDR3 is TGTGCCAGCAGTTACTCCATGCCGGGGCCGGGGTATGGCTACACCTTC. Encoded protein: CASSYSMPGPGYGYTF.

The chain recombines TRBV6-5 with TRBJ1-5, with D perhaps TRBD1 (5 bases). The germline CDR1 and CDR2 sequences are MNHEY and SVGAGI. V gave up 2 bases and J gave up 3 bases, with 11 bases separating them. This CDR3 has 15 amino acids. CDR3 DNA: TGTGCCAGCAGTTACACTCGGGGGGACAATCAGCCCCAGCATTTT. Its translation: CASSYTRGDNQPQHF.

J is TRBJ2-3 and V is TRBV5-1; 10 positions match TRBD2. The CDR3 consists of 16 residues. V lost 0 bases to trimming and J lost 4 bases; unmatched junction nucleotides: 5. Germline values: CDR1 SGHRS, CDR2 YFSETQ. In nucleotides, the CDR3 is TGCGCCAGCAGCTTGGGTGAGCGGGAGGGCTCAGATACGCAGTATTTT. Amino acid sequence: CASSLGEREGSDTQYF.

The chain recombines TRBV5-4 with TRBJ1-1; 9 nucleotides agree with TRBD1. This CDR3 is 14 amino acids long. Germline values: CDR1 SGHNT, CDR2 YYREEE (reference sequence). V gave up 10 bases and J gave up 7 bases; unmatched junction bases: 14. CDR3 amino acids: CAVSPGQGRFEAFF. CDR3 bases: TGTGCCGTCTCTCCGGGACAGGGCCGATTTGAAGCTTTCTTT.

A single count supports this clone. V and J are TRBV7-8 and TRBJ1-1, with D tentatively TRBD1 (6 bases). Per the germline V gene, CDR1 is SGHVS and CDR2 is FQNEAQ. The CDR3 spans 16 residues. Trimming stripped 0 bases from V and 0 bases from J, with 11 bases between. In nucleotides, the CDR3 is TGTGCCAGCAGCTTAGCCGGGACAACCATGAACACTGAAGCTTTCTTT. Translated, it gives CASSLAGTTMNTEAFF.

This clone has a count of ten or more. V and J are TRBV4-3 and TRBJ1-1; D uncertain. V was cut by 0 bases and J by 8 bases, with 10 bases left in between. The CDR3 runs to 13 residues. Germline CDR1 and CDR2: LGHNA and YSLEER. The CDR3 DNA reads TGCGCCAGCAGCCAAGATTGGGCCGGGGAAGCTTTCTTT. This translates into CASSQDWAGEAFF.

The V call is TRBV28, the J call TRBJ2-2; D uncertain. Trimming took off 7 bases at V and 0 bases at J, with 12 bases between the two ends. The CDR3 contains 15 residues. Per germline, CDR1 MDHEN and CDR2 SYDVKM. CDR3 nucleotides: TGTGCCAGCAACAACAGAGGCGCGAACACCGGGGAGCTGTTTTTT. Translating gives CASNNRGANTGELFF.

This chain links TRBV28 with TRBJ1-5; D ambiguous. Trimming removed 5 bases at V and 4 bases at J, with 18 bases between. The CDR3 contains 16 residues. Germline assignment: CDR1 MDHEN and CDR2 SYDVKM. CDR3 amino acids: CASSPHIGLGNQPQHF. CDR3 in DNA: TGTGCCAGCAGTCCACACATAGGACTGGGAAATCAGCCCCAGCATTTT. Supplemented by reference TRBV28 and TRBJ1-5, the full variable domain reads DVKVTQSSRYLVKRTGEKVFLECVQDMDHENMFWYRQDPGLGLRLIYFSYDVKMKEKGDIPEGYSVSREKKERFSLILESASTNQTSMYLCASSPHIGLGNQPQHFGDGTRLSIL.

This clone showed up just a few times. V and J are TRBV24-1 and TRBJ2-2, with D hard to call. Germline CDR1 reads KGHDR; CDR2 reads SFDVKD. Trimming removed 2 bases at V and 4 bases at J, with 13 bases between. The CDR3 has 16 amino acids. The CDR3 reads CATSDSRILGTGELFF. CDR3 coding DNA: TGTGCCACCAGTGATTCGCGAATTCTTGGCACCGGGGAGCTGTTTTTT.

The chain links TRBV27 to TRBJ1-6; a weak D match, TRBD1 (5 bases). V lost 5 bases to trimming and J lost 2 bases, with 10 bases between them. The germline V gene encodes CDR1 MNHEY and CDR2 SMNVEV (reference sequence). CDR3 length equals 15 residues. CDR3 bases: TGTGCCAGCAGTGACCGGACACCCTATAATTCACCCCTCCACTTT. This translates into CASSDRTPYNSPLHF.